This T cell receptor beta chain was identified during a study of Ad26.COV2.S vaccination and SARS-CoV-2 variants. Study-level findings and limits: Vaccine recipients surpassed placebo recipients in spike-specific TCR breadth.

TCRdb's table, derived via immunoSEQ multiplex PCR, lists solely in-frame clones and lacks some. The sample holds 250,000 to 300,000 clones; more than 75% are singletons and the top ten take about 3.1%. To note about this clone: Its matching antigen is unknown.

Treatment in this sample: roughly 18 received Ad26.COV2.S at low or high dose, single or two shots; roughly five received placebo; per-sample allocation not given. Vaccine and placebo recipients were sampled on day 63 after the first injection. Vaccine was an Ad26 vector expressing Wuhan-strain SARS-CoV-2 spike. Germline lookup yields CDR1 SNHLY and CDR2 FYNNEI. Trimming shortened V by 7 bases and J by 6 bases, and 18 bases separated the two germline ends. This CDR3 is built from 14 residues. The sequencing here drew on peripheral blood, taken in a trial of Ad26.COV2.S vaccine versus placebo. The sequence came from a person between 18 and 65 years old who received the Ad26.COV2.S COVID-19 vaccine or a placebo. The chain uses TRBV2 and TRBJ1-1, with TRBD1 as a possible D gene (6 bases). The CDR3: CASTRDTESSEAFF. The CDR3 nucleotides read TGTGCCAGCACCCGGGACACGGAGTCCTCTGAAGCTTTCTTT.